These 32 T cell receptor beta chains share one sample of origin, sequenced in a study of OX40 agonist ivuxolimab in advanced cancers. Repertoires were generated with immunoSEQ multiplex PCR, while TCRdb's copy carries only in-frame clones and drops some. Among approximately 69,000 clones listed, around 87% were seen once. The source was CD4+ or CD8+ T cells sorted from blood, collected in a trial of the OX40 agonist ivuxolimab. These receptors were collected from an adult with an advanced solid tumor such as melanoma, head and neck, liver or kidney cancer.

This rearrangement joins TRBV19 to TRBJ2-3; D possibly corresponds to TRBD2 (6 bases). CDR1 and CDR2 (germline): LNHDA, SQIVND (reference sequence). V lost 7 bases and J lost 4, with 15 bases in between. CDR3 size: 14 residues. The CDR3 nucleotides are TGTGCCAGTAAGGGTAGTAGCGGCCCAGATACGCAGTATTTT. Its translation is CASKGSSGPDTQYF.

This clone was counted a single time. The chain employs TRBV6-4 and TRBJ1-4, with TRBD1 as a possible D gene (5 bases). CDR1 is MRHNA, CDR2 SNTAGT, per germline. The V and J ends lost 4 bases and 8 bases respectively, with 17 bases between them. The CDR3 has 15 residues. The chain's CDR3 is CASSVGTLEKEKLFF. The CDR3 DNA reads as TGTGCCAGCAGTGTAGGGACCCTAGAAAAAGAAAAACTGTTTTTT.

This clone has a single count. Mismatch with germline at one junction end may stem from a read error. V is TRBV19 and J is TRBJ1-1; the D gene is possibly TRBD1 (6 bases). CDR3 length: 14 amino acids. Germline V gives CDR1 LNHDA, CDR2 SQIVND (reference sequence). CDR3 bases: TGCCCCAAGGCAGGAACCCCGACAGGCCATGAAGCTTTCTTT. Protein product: CPKAGTPTGHEAFF.

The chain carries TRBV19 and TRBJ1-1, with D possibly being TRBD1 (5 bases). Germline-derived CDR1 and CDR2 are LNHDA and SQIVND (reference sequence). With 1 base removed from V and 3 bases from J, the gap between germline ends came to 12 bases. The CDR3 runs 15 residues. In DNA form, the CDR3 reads TGTGCCAGTAGTATAGTCGGGGCGGGCTACACTGAAGCTTTCTTT. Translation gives CASSIVGAGYTEAFF.

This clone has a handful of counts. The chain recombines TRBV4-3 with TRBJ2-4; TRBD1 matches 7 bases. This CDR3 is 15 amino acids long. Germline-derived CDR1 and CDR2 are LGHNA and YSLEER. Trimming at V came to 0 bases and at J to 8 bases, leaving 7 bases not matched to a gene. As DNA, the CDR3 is TGCGCCAGCAGCCAAGATCAACAGGGGCGCTACATTCAGTACTTC. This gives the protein CASSQDQQGRYIQYF.

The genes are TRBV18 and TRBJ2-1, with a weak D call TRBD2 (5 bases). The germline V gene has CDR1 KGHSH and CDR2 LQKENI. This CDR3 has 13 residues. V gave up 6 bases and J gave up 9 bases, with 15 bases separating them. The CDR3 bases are TGTGCCAGCTCGGAATGGGGAGAGGGTGAGCAGTTCTTC. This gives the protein CASSEWGEGEQFF.

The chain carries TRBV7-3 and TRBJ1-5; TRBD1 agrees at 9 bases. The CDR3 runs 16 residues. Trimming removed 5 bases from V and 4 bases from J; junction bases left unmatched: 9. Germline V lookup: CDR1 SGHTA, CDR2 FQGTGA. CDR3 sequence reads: CASSGRGQGHNQPQHF. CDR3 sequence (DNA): TGTGCCAGCAGCGGGAGGGGACAGGGTCATAATCAGCCCCAGCATTTT.

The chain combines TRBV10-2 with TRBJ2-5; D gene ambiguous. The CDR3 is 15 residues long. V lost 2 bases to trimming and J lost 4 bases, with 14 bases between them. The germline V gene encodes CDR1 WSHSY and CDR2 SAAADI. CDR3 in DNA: TGCGCCAGCAGTGAGAACGGGCAGACCCGAGAGACCCAGTACTTC. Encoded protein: CASSENGQTRETQYF.

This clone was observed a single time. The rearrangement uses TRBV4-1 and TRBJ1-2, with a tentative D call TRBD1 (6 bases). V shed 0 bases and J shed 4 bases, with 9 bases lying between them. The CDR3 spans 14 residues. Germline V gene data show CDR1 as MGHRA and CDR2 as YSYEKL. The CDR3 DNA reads TGCGCCAGCAGCCAAGATGCGGGGGCCTATGGCTACACCTTC. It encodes CASSQDAGAYGYTF.

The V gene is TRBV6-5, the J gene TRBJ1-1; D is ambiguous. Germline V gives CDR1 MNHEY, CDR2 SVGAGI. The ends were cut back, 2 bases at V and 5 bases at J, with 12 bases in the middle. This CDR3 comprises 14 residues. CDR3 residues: CASSYSASRTEAFF. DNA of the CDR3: TGTGCCAGCAGTTACAGCGCAAGCCGAACTGAAGCTTTCTTT.

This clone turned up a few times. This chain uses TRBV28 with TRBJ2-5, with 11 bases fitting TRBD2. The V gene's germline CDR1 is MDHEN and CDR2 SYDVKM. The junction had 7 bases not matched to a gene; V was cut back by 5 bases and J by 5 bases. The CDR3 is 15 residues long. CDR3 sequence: CASSGRASGRETQYF. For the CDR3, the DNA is TGTGCCAGCAGTGGAAGGGCTAGCGGGAGGGAGACCCAGTACTTC.

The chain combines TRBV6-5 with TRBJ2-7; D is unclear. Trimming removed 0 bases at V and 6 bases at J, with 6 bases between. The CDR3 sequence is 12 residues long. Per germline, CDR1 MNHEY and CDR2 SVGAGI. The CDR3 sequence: CASSYSGFEQYF. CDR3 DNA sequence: TGTGCCAGCAGTTACTCCGGGTTCGAGCAGTACTTC.

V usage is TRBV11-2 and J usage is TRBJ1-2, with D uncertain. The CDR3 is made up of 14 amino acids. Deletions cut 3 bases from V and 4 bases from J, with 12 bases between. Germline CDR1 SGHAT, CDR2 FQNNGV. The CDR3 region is CASSFAGYRYGYTF. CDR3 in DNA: TGTGCCAGCAGCTTTGCCGGATACCGCTATGGCTACACCTTC.

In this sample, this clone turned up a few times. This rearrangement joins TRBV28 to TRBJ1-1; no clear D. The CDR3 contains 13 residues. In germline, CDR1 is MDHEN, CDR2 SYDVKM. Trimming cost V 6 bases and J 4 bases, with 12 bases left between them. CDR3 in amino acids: CASSPNVGTEAFF. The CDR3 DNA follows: TGTGCCAGCAGCCCTAATGTTGGCACTGAAGCTTTCTTT.

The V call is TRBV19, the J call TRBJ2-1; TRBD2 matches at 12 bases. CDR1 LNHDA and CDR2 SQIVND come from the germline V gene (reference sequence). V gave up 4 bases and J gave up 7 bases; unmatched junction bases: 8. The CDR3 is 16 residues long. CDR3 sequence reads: CASSRLGTSGRNEQFF. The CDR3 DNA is TGTGCCAGTAGTAGGCTTGGTACTAGCGGGAGGAATGAGCAGTTCTTC.

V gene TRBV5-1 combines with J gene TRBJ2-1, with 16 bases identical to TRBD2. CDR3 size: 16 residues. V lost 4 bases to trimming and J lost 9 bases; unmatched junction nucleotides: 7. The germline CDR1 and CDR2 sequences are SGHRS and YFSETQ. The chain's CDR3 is CASSKGLAGGPGEQFF. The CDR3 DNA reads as TGCGCCAGCAGCAAGGGACTAGCGGGAGGGCCAGGTGAGCAGTTCTTC.

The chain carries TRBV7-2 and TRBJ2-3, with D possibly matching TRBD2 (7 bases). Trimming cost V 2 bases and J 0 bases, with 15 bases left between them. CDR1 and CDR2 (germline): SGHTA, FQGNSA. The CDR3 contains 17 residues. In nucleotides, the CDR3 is TGTGCCAGCAGCTTAATCGGGGGAGGGGGTAGCACAGATACGCAGTATTTT. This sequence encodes CASSLIGGGGSTDTQYF.

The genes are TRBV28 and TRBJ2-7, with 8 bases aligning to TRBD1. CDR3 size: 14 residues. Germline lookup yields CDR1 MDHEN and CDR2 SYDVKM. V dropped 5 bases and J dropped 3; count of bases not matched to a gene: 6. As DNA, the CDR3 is TGTGCCAGCAGTACGAGACAGGGGAACTACGAGCAGTACTTC. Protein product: CASSTRQGNYEQYF.

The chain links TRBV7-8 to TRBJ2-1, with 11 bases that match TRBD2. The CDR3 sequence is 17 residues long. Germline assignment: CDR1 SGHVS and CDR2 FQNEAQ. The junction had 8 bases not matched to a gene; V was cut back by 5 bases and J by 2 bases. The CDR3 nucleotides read TGTGCCAGCAGCCCCCACTTGACTAGCGGGGCCTACAATGAGCAGTTCTTC. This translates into CASSPHLTSGAYNEQFF.

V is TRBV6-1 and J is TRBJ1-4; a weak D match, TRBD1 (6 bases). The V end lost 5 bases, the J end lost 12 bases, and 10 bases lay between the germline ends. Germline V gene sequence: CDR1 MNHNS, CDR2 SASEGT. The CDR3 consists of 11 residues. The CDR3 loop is CASSTGSQLFF. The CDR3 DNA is TGTGCCAGCAGTACAGGGTCCCAACTGTTTTTT.

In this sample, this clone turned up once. The CDR3 bases are TGCGCCAGCAGCCGGACTAGCGGGAGGAATACCTACAATGAGCAGTTCTTC. Amino acid sequence: CASSRTSGRNTYNEQFF. The chain recombines TRBV5-1 with TRBJ2-1; 14 bases are a match to TRBD2. CDR1 is SGHRS and CDR2 is YFSETQ in the germline V gene. The CDR3 is 17 residues long. V gave up 4 bases and J gave up 2 bases; unmatched junction bases: 5.

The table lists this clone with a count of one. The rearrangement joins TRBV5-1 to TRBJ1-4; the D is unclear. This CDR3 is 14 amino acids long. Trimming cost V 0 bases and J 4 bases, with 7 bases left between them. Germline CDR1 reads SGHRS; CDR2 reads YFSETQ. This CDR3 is CASSLGDINEKLFF. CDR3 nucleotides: TGCGCCAGCAGCTTGGGAGATATTAATGAAAAACTGTTTTTT. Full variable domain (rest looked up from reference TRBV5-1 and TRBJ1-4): KAGVTQTPRYLIKTRGQQVTLSCSPISGHRSVSWYQQTPGQGLQFLFEYFSETQRNKGNFPGRFSGRQFSNSRSEMNVSTLELGDSALYLCASSLGDINEKLFFGSGTQLSVL.

The CDR3 region is CAISGLVSNEQFF. CDR3 DNA: TGTGCCATCAGTGGTCTAGTCAGCAATGAGCAGTTCTTC. This chain links TRBV10-3 with TRBJ2-1; D unclear. The V and J ends lost 4 bases and 6 bases respectively, with 10 bases between them. The length of the CDR3 is 13 residues. The germline V gene encodes CDR1 ENHRY and CDR2 SYGVKD.

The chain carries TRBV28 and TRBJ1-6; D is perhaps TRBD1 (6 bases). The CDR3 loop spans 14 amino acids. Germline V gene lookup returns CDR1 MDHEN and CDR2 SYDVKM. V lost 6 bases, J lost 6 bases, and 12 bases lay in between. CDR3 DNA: TGTGCCAGCAGCCGTACAGGGAGTAATTCACCCCTCCACTTT. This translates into CASSRTGSNSPLHF.

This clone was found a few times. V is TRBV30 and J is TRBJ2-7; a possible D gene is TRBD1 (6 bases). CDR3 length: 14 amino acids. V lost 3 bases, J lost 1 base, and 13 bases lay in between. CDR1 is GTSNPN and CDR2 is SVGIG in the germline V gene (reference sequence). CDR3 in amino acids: CAWRRPDRSYEQYF. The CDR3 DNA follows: TGTGCCTGGAGACGACCTGACAGGTCCTACGAGCAGTACTTC. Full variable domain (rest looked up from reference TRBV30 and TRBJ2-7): SQTIHQWPATLVQPVGSPLSLECTVEGTSNPNLYWYRQAAGRGLQLLFYSVGIGQISSEVPQNLSASRPQDRQFILSSKKLLLSDSGFYLCAWRRPDRSYEQYFGPGTRLTVT.

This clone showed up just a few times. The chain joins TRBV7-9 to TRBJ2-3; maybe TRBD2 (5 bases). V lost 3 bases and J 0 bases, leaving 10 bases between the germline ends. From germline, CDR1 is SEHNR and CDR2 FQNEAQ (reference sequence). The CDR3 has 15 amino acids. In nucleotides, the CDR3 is TGTGCCAGCAGCTTGGGCCGGACTAGCACAGATACGCAGTATTTT. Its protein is CASSLGRTSTDTQYF.

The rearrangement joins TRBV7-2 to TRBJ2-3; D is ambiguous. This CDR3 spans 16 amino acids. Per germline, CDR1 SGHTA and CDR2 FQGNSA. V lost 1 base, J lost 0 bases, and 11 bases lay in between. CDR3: CASSLGATSSTDTQYF. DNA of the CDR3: TGTGCCAGCAGCTTAGGAGCGACCTCTAGCACAGATACGCAGTATTTT.

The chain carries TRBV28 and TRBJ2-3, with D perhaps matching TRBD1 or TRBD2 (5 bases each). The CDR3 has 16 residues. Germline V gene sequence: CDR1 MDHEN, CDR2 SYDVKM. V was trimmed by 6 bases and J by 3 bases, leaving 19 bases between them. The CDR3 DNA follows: TGTGCCAGCAGCCCTATCCGGGGCTCCGGGACAGATACGCAGTATTTT. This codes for CASSPIRGSGTDTQYF.

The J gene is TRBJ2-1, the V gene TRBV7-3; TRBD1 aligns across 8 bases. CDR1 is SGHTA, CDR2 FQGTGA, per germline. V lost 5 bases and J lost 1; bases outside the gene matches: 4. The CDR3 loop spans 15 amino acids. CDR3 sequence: CASSPRTGSYNEQFF. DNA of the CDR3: TGTGCCAGCAGCCCCCGGACAGGGTCCTACAATGAGCAGTTCTTC.

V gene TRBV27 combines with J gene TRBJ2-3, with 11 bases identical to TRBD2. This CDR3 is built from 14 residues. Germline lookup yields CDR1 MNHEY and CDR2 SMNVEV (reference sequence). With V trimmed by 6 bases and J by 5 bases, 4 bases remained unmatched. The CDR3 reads CASRGGLAGDTQYF. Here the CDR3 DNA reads TGTGCCAGCAGGGGAGGACTAGCGGGAGATACGCAGTATTTT.

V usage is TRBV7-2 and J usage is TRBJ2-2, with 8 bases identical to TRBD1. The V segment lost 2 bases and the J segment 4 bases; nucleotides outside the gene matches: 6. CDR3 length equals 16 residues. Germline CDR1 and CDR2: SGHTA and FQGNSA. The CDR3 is CASSLQGAITTGELFF. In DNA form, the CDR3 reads TGTGCCAGCAGCTTACAGGGGGCCATAACCACCGGGGAGCTGTTTTTT.

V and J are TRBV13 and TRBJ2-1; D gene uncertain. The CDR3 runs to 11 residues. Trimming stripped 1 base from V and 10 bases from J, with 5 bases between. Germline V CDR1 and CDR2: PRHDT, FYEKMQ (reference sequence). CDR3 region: CASSLETEQFF. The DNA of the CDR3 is TGTGCCAGCAGCTTAGAGACGGAGCAGTTCTTC.